This note documents a single TCR beta chain sequence. This entry belongs to a study of blood T cell repertoires in COVID-19. TCRdb's table, derived via immunoSEQ multiplex PCR, lists solely in-frame clones and lacks some. Among roughly 40,000 clones listed, roughly 88% were seen once. The germline gives CDR1 MNHEY, CDR2 SMNVEV (reference sequence). Trimming took 6 bases from V and 7 from J; bases not matched to a gene: 11. This CDR3 is built from 17 residues. Sequencing was done on a sample of peripheral blood. This TCR came from an elderly woman with acute or convalescent COVID-19. The chain joins TRBV27 to TRBJ2-1; 14 positions match TRBD2. The CDR3 is CASSGLGTSGSGNEQFF. The DNA of the CDR3 is TGTGCCAGCAGCGGGTTGGGGACTAGCGGGAGCGGTAATGAGCAGTTCTTC.